What follows are 26 T cell receptor beta chains derived from one specimen sequenced in a study of T cell responses to AZD1222 COVID-19 vaccine. Clones were read by immunoSEQ multiplex PCR, and TCRdb kept only the in-frame ones, dropping some. The sample has around 140,000 clones, 90% to 95% seen once. The specimen was peripheral blood, collected on day 0 of AZD1222 vaccination. The receptor set was obtained from an adult in good health.

J is TRBJ2-1 and V is TRBV18; D gene unclear. The germline V gene encodes CDR1 KGHSH and CDR2 LQKENI. V lost 3 bases and J lost 8, with 8 bases in between. This CDR3 comprises 12 residues. CDR3 amino acids: CASSPIEDEQFF. The CDR3, as DNA: TGTGCCAGCTCACCCATCGAGGATGAGCAGTTCTTC.

The rearrangement joins TRBV24-1 to TRBJ2-2; 7 nucleotides line up with TRBD2. This CDR3 has 17 amino acids. Trimming removed 0 bases from V and 0 bases from J; junction bases left unmatched: 3. CDR1 KGHDR and CDR2 SFDVKD come from the germline V gene. This chain's CDR3 is CATSDLASGANTGELFF. For the CDR3, the DNA is TGTGCCACCAGTGATTTGGCTAGCGGAGCGAACACCGGGGAGCTGTTTTTT.

This clone showed up just once. This chain connects TRBV6-5 to TRBJ2-1; TRBD1 aligns across 9 bases. The germline CDR1 and CDR2 sequences are MNHEY and SVGAGI. After removal of 5 bases from V and 8 bases from J, the junction contained 4 bases not matched to a gene. The CDR3 runs 13 residues. The CDR3 spells CASSRGQGYEQFF. The CDR3 DNA reads TGTGCCAGCAGTCGGGGACAGGGCTATGAGCAGTTCTTC.

This clone was observed once. This chain joins TRBV5-1 and TRBJ2-3, with no clear D. V was cut by 0 bases and J by 5 bases, with 1 base left in between. The CDR3 covers 11 residues. The germline gives CDR1 SGHRS, CDR2 YFSETQ. In nucleotides, the CDR3 is TGCGCCAGCAGCTTGGAAGATACGCAGTATTTT. Its translation is CASSLEDTQYF.

The chain uses TRBV24-1 and TRBJ2-3; D could derive from TRBD1 or TRBD2 (5 bases each). The CDR3 contains 13 residues. The V end was cut by 6 bases, the J end by 1 base, with 7 bases between. Germline V gene sequence: CDR1 KGHDR, CDR2 SFDVKD. CDR3 in amino acids: CATSRDGTDTQYF. CDR3 nucleotides: TGTGCCACCAGTCGGGACGGCACAGATACGCAGTATTTT.

This chain joins TRBV9 and TRBJ2-3; a weak D match, TRBD2 (6 bases). The CDR3 consists of 14 residues. V was shortened by 2 bases and J by 5 bases, with 12 bases between the two germline ends. Germline assignment: CDR1 SGDLS and CDR2 YYNGEE. In nucleotides, the CDR3 is TGTGCCAGCAGCGTGGAGGGGCTGAGAGATACGCAGTATTTT. The encoded protein is CASSVEGLRDTQYF.

Written as DNA, the CDR3 is TGTGCCAGCAGCCCAGGGGGGACAGATACGCAGTATTTT. Its protein is CASSPGGTDTQYF. The chain is built from TRBV12-3 or TRBV12-4 and TRBJ2-3, with D perhaps matching TRBD1 (7 bases). V lost 6 bases and J 3 bases, leaving 10 bases between the germline ends. The CDR3 runs 13 residues.

This chain uses TRBV7-6 with TRBJ1-6; D may be TRBD1 (5 bases). Germline assignment: CDR1 SGHVS and CDR2 FNYEAQ. Between the trimmed V and J ends, which lost 1 base and 6 bases, there was a span of 10 bases. The CDR3 runs 15 residues. Here the CDR3 DNA reads TGTGCCAGCAGCTTAGACCCGGGACCTAATTCACCCCTCCACTTT. Translated: CASSLDPGPNSPLHF.

J is TRBJ1-1 and V is TRBV9, with D perhaps matching TRBD1 (5 bases). V was clipped by 7 bases and J by 6 bases, with 16 bases between them. CDR1 and CDR2 from the germline V gene are SGDLS and YYNGEE. This CDR3 comprises 13 residues. The CDR3, as DNA: TGTGCCAGCGGTCGGGGCGGGCTTGCTGAAGCTTTCTTT. The encoded protein is CASGRGGLAEAFF.

The rearrangement uses TRBV5-1 and TRBJ1-1; D is ambiguous. Trimming left V 3 bases short and J 1 base short, with 10 bases between. The CDR3 extends over 14 amino acids. Germline V gives CDR1 SGHRS, CDR2 YFSETQ. The CDR3 nucleotides read TGCGCCAGCAGCTCCCTGGACCCGAACACTGAAGCTTTCTTT. As protein: CASSSLDPNTEAFF.

The rearrangement joins TRBV4-3 to TRBJ2-7; D is perhaps TRBD2 (7 bases). The V and J ends lost 0 bases and 0 bases respectively, with 12 bases between them. The germline V gene encodes CDR1 LGHNA and CDR2 YSLEER. CDR3 length: 16 residues. The CDR3 loop is CASSQEGGQLSYEQYF. DNA for the CDR3: TGCGCCAGCAGCCAAGAGGGGGGGCAGCTCTCCTACGAGCAGTACTTC.

V is TRBV4-3 and J is TRBJ2-3, with TRBD2 matching over 10 bases. This CDR3 contains 17 residues. Germline CDR1 LGHNA, CDR2 YSLEER. Unmatched junction bases numbered 8, after V lost 0 bases and J lost 5 bases. The DNA for the CDR3 is TGCGCCAGCAGCCAAGATCATAGCGGGAGGCGGGGAGATACGCAGTATTTT. Encoded protein: CASSQDHSGRRGDTQYF.

The chain couples TRBV7-8 to TRBJ1-2, with D possibly matching TRBD1 (5 bases). The germline gives CDR1 SGHVS, CDR2 FQNEAQ. This CDR3 spans 13 amino acids. Trimming took 5 bases from V and 5 from J, leaving 12 bases between them. This CDR3 reads CASSLRTLYGYTF. In DNA form, the CDR3 reads TGTGCCAGCAGCCTTCGGACACTTTATGGCTACACCTTC.

The chain recombines TRBV4-3 with TRBJ2-3, with 15 bases lining up with TRBD2. The V gene end was trimmed by 4 bases and the J gene end by 15 bases; junction bases not matched to a gene: 14. Germline CDR1 is LGHNA and CDR2 is YSLEER. This CDR3 is built from 16 residues. The CDR3 spells CASSPRTSGGGKSEYF. CDR3 nucleotide sequence: TGCGCCAGCAGCCCGAGGACTAGCGGGGGGGGAAAATCAGAATATTTT.

The chain combines TRBV12-5 with TRBJ2-2; the match to TRBD1 covers 7 bases. The CDR3 spans 15 residues. V shed 3 bases, J shed 4 bases, and the junction held 5 bases outside the gene matches. CDR1 and CDR2 from the germline V gene are LGHNT and FRNRAP. In DNA form, the CDR3 reads TGTGCTAGTGGTTTCGGGCAGGGGGTCACCGGGGAGCTGTTTTTT. Protein sequence: CASGFGQGVTGELFF. The full variable domain, rest sourced from reference TRBV12-5 and TRBJ2-2, is DARVTQTPRHKVTEMGQEVTMRCQPILGHNTVFWYRQTMMQGLELLAYFRNRAPLDDSGMPKDRFSAEMPDATLATLKIQPSEPRDSAVYFCASGFGQGVTGELFFGEGSRLTVL.

The V call is TRBV11-2, the J call TRBJ1-2, with a possible D match to TRBD1 (6 bases). The CDR3 consists of 15 residues. V lost 6 bases and J lost 1, with 15 bases in between. Germline-derived CDR1 and CDR2 are SGHAT and FQNNGV. CDR3 coding DNA: TGTGCCAGCAGACCCGGACAGCAGAATAACTATGGCTACACCTTC. Protein product: CASRPGQQNNYGYTF.

CDR3 loop: CASSPGLAHNSPLHF. The CDR3 DNA sequence: TGTGCCAGCTCACCGGGACTCGCCCATAATTCACCCCTCCACTTT. This chain uses TRBV18 with TRBJ1-6; D is perhaps TRBD1 (5 bases). The CDR3 is 15 amino acids. Trimming left V 3 bases short and J 5 bases short, with 11 bases between. Germline V CDR1 and CDR2: KGHSH, LQKENI.

This chain links TRBV19 with TRBJ2-3; 10 bases fit TRBD2. The CDR3 sequence is 15 residues long. From germline, CDR1 is LNHDA and CDR2 SQIVND (reference sequence). The ends lost 4 bases at V and 1 base at J; junction bases unmatched: 2. CDR3 in amino acids: CASSTLAGGTDTQYF. DNA for the CDR3: TGTGCCAGTAGTACCCTAGCGGGGGGCACAGATACGCAGTATTTT.

This rearrangement joins TRBV7-6 to TRBJ1-1; no firm D call. The length of the CDR3 is 14 residues. Deletions cut 5 bases from V and 1 base from J, with 11 bases between. Germline assignment: CDR1 SGHVS and CDR2 FNYEAQ. The CDR3 loop reads CASSPSSGNTEAFF. In DNA form, the CDR3 reads TGTGCCAGCAGCCCCTCGTCGGGGAACACTGAAGCTTTCTTT.

This chain connects TRBV11-3 to TRBJ2-2; no firm D call. Germline V gives CDR1 SGHNT, CDR2 YENEEA. Trimming cost V 0 bases and J 6 bases, with 8 bases left between them. This CDR3 has 14 residues. CDR3 sequence reads: CASSLDSGPGELFF. CDR3 in DNA: TGTGCCAGCAGCTTAGACTCCGGACCCGGGGAGCTGTTTTTT.

This CDR3 reads CSVYTGIDTQYF. CDR3 nucleotides: TGCAGCGTTTACACAGGGATAGATACGCAGTATTTT. The rearrangement joins TRBV29-1 to TRBJ2-3; the D gene is possibly TRBD1 (6 bases). The V gene lost 5 bases and the J gene lost 5 bases, with 11 bases spanning the gap. CDR1 and CDR2 (germline): SQVTM, ANQGSEA. The CDR3 spans 12 residues.

The CDR3 loop reads CASSLGPGFTEAFF. CDR3 DNA: TGTGCCAGCAGCTTAGGGCCAGGGTTCACTGAAGCTTTCTTT. This chain links TRBV5-6 with TRBJ1-1, with D possibly TRBD1 on 5 matching bases. Germline CDR1 SGHDT, CDR2 YYEEEE. V was shortened by 2 bases and J by 4 bases, with 12 bases between the two germline ends. CDR3 length: 14 amino acids.

The chain uses TRBV27 and TRBJ1-1; 9 positions agree with TRBD1. V lost 7 bases, J lost 2 bases, and 5 bases stayed unmatched. The CDR3 is made up of 14 amino acids. Germline loops: CDR1 MNHEY, CDR2 SMNVEV (reference sequence). The CDR3 is CASKPGQGNTEAFF. Here the CDR3 DNA reads TGTGCCAGCAAGCCGGGACAGGGAAACACTGAAGCTTTCTTT.

V is TRBV11-3 and J is TRBJ2-3; no clear D gene. Trimming stripped 4 bases from V and 2 bases from J, with 19 bases between. This CDR3 is 17 amino acids long. Germline lookup yields CDR1 SGHNT and CDR2 YENEEA. The CDR3 here is CASSSLSLRQLTDTQYF. In nucleotides, the CDR3 is TGTGCCAGCAGCTCTCTCTCGCTACGGCAACTCACAGATACGCAGTATTTT.

V and J are TRBV6-1 and TRBJ2-1; TRBD1 matches 11 bases. This CDR3 contains 16 residues. V shed 6 bases and J 4 bases; nucleotides not matched to a gene: 8. The germline CDR1 and CDR2 sequences are MNHNS and SASEGT. The CDR3 spells CASRETGTGGYNEQFF. CDR3 coding DNA: TGTGCCAGCAGGGAAACCGGGACAGGGGGGTACAATGAGCAGTTCTTC.

The CDR3 sequence is CASAIWGESTGELFF. The CDR3 region has the DNA TGTGCCAGTGCGATCTGGGGGGAGTCCACCGGGGAGCTGTTTTTT. The chain employs TRBV19 and TRBJ2-2, with a possible D match to TRBD2 (6 bases). Germline V gene lookup returns CDR1 LNHDA and CDR2 SQIVND (reference sequence). Trimming left V 8 bases short and J 4 bases short, with 17 bases between. This CDR3 region has 15 residues.